This T cell receptor (beta chain) came from a study of blood T cells in healthy people across ages. A sample-barcoded 5' primer and a J-beta primer mix were used in a second PCR of roughly 6 to 11 cycles. Every molecule of cDNA carried a tag from a template-switch adaptor with 12 random nucleotides. TCRdb independently ran MiXCR on the 5' RACE reads; one entry per CDR3 protein. This table holds some 920,000 distinct CDR3 sequences, 51% found once. CDR1 and CDR2 from the germline V gene are ENHRY and SYGVKD. CDR3 length: 14 residues. V lost 4 bases to trimming and J lost 0 bases, with 9 bases between them. This clonotype has only a few counts.

The sequence was obtained from a woman aged 60 to 75 in good health. Sequenced: blood. The gene calls are TRBV10-3 and TRBJ1-2; perhaps TRBD1 as D (5 bases). DNA for the CDR3: TGTGCCATCAGTGGGCAGGGTGCTAACTATGGCTACACCTTC. This sequence encodes CAISGQGANYGYTF.